The table lists the clone carrying this T cell receptor (beta chain) with many counts. Unique molecular identifiers featured in how the TCRbeta library was prepared. TCRdb redid the calling of the PCR reads with MiXCR, one entry per CDR3 protein. The sample shows fewer than 550,000 distinct CDR3 sequences, roughly a tenth of them seen only once. The CDR3 loop spans 15 amino acids. The germline CDR1 and CDR2 sequences are SGHTA and FQGNSA. Trimming shortened V by 5 bases and J by 2 bases, and 12 bases separated the two germline ends. The data originate from a study of T-cell reconstitution after alpha-beta-depleted transplantation in children.

Sequencing was performed on PBMCs from the stem cell graft donor, taken from the stem cell graft. The clonotype originates from a human donor who donated a stem cell graft to a child with acute myeloid leukemia. The V call is TRBV7-2, the J call TRBJ1-4, with D possibly TRBD1 on 6 matching bases. DNA of the CDR3: TGTGCCAGCAGCAGATGGACAGCCACTAATGAAAAACTGTTTTTT. It is translated as CASSRWTATNEKLFF.